The 25 T cell receptor beta chains reported below all come from one sample, sequenced in a study of blood T cell repertoires in COVID-19. TCRdb's copy holds only in-frame clones and misses some; the assay was immunoSEQ multiplex PCR. This table has roughly 200,000 clones, roughly nine tenths appearing once. Input material: PBMCs or T cells enriched from blood (not recorded which). Receptors were obtained from a woman aged 25 to 39 with acute COVID-19.

This chain uses TRBV19 with TRBJ2-7; 10 nucleotides match TRBD1. V was pared by 6 bases and J by 4 bases, with 9 bases of the junction left unmatched. The length of the CDR3 is 15 residues. Germline loops: CDR1 LNHDA, CDR2 SQIVND (reference sequence). CDR3 DNA sequence: TGTGCCAGTAGAACATCCGGACAGGGGGTGTACGAGCAGTACTTC. The encoded protein is CASRTSGQGVYEQYF.

This clone was seen only a few times. V usage is TRBV10-3 and J usage is TRBJ1-5, with D possibly TRBD1 on 5 matching bases. CDR1 and CDR2 from the germline V gene are ENHRY and SYGVKD. The germline V and J ends were trimmed by 8 bases and 4 bases, with 18 bases remaining between them. The CDR3 contains 15 residues. In DNA form, the CDR3 reads TGTGCCATCGGACCCGAGGAAGGGGTGAATCAGCCCCAGCATTTT. This gives the protein CAIGPEEGVNQPQHF.

This clone showed up just once. J is TRBJ1-4 and V is TRBV7-2; the match to TRBD1 covers 7 bases. The length of the CDR3 is 13 residues. Germline V gives CDR1 SGHTA, CDR2 FQGNSA. The J segment lost 6 bases and the V segment lost 4 bases, leaving 2 bases of the junction unmatched. CDR3 DNA sequence: TGTGCCAGCAGCTACGGGACAGATGAAAAACTGTTTTTT. It specifies CASSYGTDEKLFF. The full variable domain, in which reference TRBV7-2 and TRBJ1-4 provide the parts outside the CDR3, is GAGVSQSPSNKVTEKGKDVELRCDPISGHTALYWYRQSLGQGLEFLIYFQGNSAPDKSGLPSDRFSAERTGGSVSTLTIQRTQQEDSAVYLCASSYGTDEKLFFGSGTQLSVL.

J is TRBJ2-1 and V is TRBV3-1 (or the pseudogene TRBV3-2); 7 bases are shared with TRBD1. The CDR3 contains 14 residues. CDR1 is LGHDT and CDR2 is YNNKEL in the germline V gene (reference sequence). The V and J ends lost 4 bases and 6 bases, in that order; junction bases with no gene match: 6. The CDR3 here is CASSLGQARNEQFF. CDR3 sequence (DNA): TGTGCCAGCAGCCTAGGACAGGCACGCAATGAGCAGTTCTTC.

The chain carries TRBV6-5 and TRBJ1-4; D is ambiguous. Trimming stripped 1 base from V and 8 bases from J, with 17 bases between. This CDR3 is built from 16 residues. In germline, CDR1 is MNHEY, CDR2 SVGAGI. The CDR3 sequence: CASSYFRVRGVEKLFF. In DNA form, the CDR3 reads TGTGCCAGCAGTTACTTTCGGGTGAGAGGTGTGGAAAAACTGTTTTTT.

The chain employs TRBV7-9 and TRBJ1-1; a possible D gene is TRBD1 (5 bases). V lost 2 bases and J 0 bases, leaving 13 bases between the germline ends. CDR1 and CDR2 from the germline V gene are SEHNR and FQNEAQ (reference sequence). The CDR3 contains 16 residues. The CDR3 reads CASSLWQGGMNTEAFF. The CDR3 DNA reads TGTGCCAGCAGCTTATGGCAGGGAGGCATGAACACTGAAGCTTTCTTT.

The CDR3 is CASSPGGQGSGNTIYF. CDR3 nucleotide sequence: TGTGCCAGCTCACCCGGTGGACAGGGCTCTGGAAACACCATATATTTT. This rearrangement joins TRBV18 to TRBJ1-3; 8 bases fit TRBD1. The CDR3 has 16 residues. J gave up 0 bases and V 3 bases, and 4 bases lay outside the gene matches. Germline V gene sequence: CDR1 KGHSH, CDR2 LQKENI. Complete variable domain (other parts from reference TRBV18 and TRBJ1-3): NAGVMQNPRHLVRRRGQEARLRCSPMKGHSHVYWYRQLPEEGLKFMVYLQKENIIDESGMPKERFSAEFPKEGPSILRIQQVVRGDSAAYFCASSPGGQGSGNTIYFGEGSWLTVV.

The J gene is TRBJ2-7, the V gene TRBV6-5; 7 bases are a match to TRBD1. Trimming took 0 bases from V and 6 from J; bases not matched to a gene: 2. This CDR3 has 13 residues. Per the germline V gene, CDR1 is MNHEY and CDR2 is SVGAGI. This chain's CDR3 is CASSYSRGLEQYF. The CDR3 nucleotides are TGTGCCAGCAGTTACTCGAGGGGGCTCGAGCAGTACTTC.

In DNA, the CDR3 is TGTGCCAGCAGAGAGGGGGTGGGTGAAGCTTTCTTT. Its translation is CASREGVGEAFF. V is TRBV27 and J is TRBJ1-1, with a tentative D call TRBD1 (6 bases). Germline CDR1 MNHEY, CDR2 SMNVEV (reference sequence). The V end was cut by 6 bases, the J end by 7 bases, with 12 bases between. The CDR3 runs 12 residues.

V and J are TRBV19 and TRBJ2-4; D perhaps matches TRBD1 (6 bases). This CDR3 is 13 amino acids long. Germline CDR1 and CDR2: LNHDA and SQIVND (reference sequence). V gave up 10 bases and J gave up 1 base, with 11 bases separating them. CDR3 protein: CATSGQAKNIQYF. CDR3 DNA: TGTGCCACCTCTGGACAGGCCAAAAACATTCAGTACTTC. Looking up the rest from reference TRBV19 and TRBJ2-4 gives the full variable domain: DGGITQSPKYLFRKEGQNVTLSCEQNLNHDAMYWYRQDPGQGLRLIYYSQIVNDFQKGDIAEGYSVSREKKESFPLTVTSAQKNPTAFYLCATSGQAKNIQYFGAGTRLSVL.

The V and J genes are TRBV19 and TRBJ2-4, with 11 bases lining up with TRBD2. CDR1 and CDR2 (germline): LNHDA, SQIVND (reference sequence). Trimming removed 4 bases from V and 5 bases from J; junction bases left unmatched: 10. The CDR3 has 17 residues. This CDR3 reads CASSTPLAGGHENIQYF. As DNA, the CDR3 is TGTGCCAGTAGTACACCTCTAGCGGGGGGCCACGAAAACATTCAGTACTTC.

This clone was detected a few times. The CDR3 DNA reads TGTGCCAGCAGCCAAGATTCCCTCGGACAGGGAGGCGGAAACACCATATATTTT. It is translated as CASSQDSLGQGGGNTIYF. This chain joins TRBV3-1 (or the pseudogene TRBV3-2) and TRBJ1-3; 8 bases align to TRBD1. The CDR3 runs to 18 residues. Trimming took 0 bases from V and 4 from J; bases not matched to a gene: 11. Germline CDR1 reads LGHDT; CDR2 reads YNNKEL (reference sequence).

The chain carries TRBV6-5 and TRBJ1-5, with unresolved D. The CDR3 sequence is 13 residues long. The germline V gene has CDR1 MNHEY and CDR2 SVGAGI. The V end was cut by 6 bases, the J end by 7 bases, with 13 bases between. The DNA of the CDR3 is TGTGCCAGCAGCCAACAGTGGAACCAGCCCCAGCATTTT. Its translation: CASSQQWNQPQHF.

This clone appeared once. V gene TRBV29-1 combines with J gene TRBJ1-5; D possibly corresponds to TRBD1 (6 bases). This CDR3 has 13 amino acids. V lost 6 bases to trimming and J lost 5 bases, with 14 bases between them. Germline CDR1 reads SQVTM; CDR2 reads ANQGSEA. CDR3 bases: TGCAGCGTAGCTACAGGGACCGATCAGCCCCAGCATTTT. This encodes CSVATGTDQPQHF.

The chain carries TRBV7-2 and TRBJ2-3, with 9 bases identical to TRBD2. Germline lookup yields CDR1 SGHTA and CDR2 FQGNSA. V lost 3 bases and J lost 4; bases outside the gene matches: 14. The CDR3 runs to 18 residues. The CDR3 region is CASSLGRGGARLPDTQYF. The CDR3 DNA sequence: TGTGCCAGCAGCTTGGGGCGCGGGGGGGCCCGTCTGCCAGATACGCAGTATTTT.

The chain employs TRBV28 and TRBJ1-2, with D perhaps matching TRBD1 (5 bases). The germline gives CDR1 MDHEN, CDR2 SYDVKM. This CDR3 is 13 amino acids long. The V gene lost 5 bases and the J gene lost 8 bases, with 15 bases spanning the gap. CDR3 bases: TGTGCCAGCAGTCGCAGGGATTTTGGCGGCTACACCTTC. It specifies CASSRRDFGGYTF.

J is TRBJ2-1 and V is TRBV4-1; D remains unclear. V shed 0 bases and J shed 10 bases, with 10 bases lying between them. The CDR3 sequence is 13 residues long. The V gene's germline CDR1 is MGHRA and CDR2 YSYEKL. CDR3 loop: CASSQEIADEQFF. The CDR3 DNA reads TGCGCCAGCAGCCAAGAGATAGCCGACGAGCAGTTCTTC.

This chain connects TRBV30 to TRBJ1-1, with TRBD1 identical over 11 bases. V was pared by 3 bases and J by 1 base, with 1 base of the junction left unmatched. The CDR3 has 14 residues. Germline lookup yields CDR1 GTSNPN and CDR2 SVGIG (reference sequence). DNA of the CDR3: TGTGCCTGGAGGGACAGGGGGCGGAACACTGAAGCTTTCTTT. Encoded protein: CAWRDRGRNTEAFF.

CDR3 region: CASRGIGYEQYF. The CDR3 region has the DNA TGCGCCAGCAGGGGCATCGGCTACGAGCAGTACTTC. The chain is built from TRBV4-1 and TRBJ2-7; D is uncertain. The CDR3 sequence is 12 residues long. Germline values: CDR1 MGHRA, CDR2 YSYEKL. V lost 6 bases to trimming and J lost 3 bases, with 9 bases between them.

The rearrangement links TRBV25-1 to TRBJ2-6, with D unclear. CDR1 is MGHDK, CDR2 SYGVNS, per germline. This CDR3 region has 16 residues. V was cut by 3 bases and J by 0 bases, with 9 bases left in between. The CDR3 is CASSDPQSSGANVLTF. DNA for the CDR3: TGTGCCAGCAGTGACCCCCAGTCCTCTGGGGCCAACGTCCTGACTTTC.

This clone showed up just once. The V and J genes are TRBV6-2 or TRBV6-3 and TRBJ1-2; D might be TRBD1 (6 bases). CDR1 and CDR2 (germline): MNHEY, SVGEGT. Trimming removed 0 bases at V and 4 bases at J, with 12 bases between. This CDR3 has 15 amino acids. The CDR3 bases are TGTGCCAGCAGTTACTCATCCAGGGGCGCCTATGGCTACACCTTC. Amino acids: CASSYSSRGAYGYTF.

This chain joins TRBV4-3 and TRBJ1-2; tentative D call: TRBD1 (6 bases). The CDR3 has 15 residues. Germline loops: CDR1 LGHNA, CDR2 YSLEER. Trimming took off 1 base at V and 8 bases at J, with 17 bases between the two ends. CDR3 region: CASSQGFAGAGGYTF. The DNA of the CDR3 is TGCGCCAGCAGCCAAGGTTTCGCGGGGGCTGGGGGCTACACCTTC.

This clone was seen a single time. The gene calls are TRBV2 and TRBJ1-5; tentative D call: TRBD1 (6 bases). The CDR3 is 14 amino acids. V was cut by 4 bases and J by 7 bases, with 14 bases left in between. The germline gives CDR1 SNHLY, CDR2 FYNNEI. The CDR3 sequence is CASSGGREGQPQHF. DNA for the CDR3: TGTGCCAGCAGTGGGGGGCGAGAGGGGCAGCCCCAGCATTTT.

This clone is a singleton in its sample. The chain employs TRBV9 and TRBJ2-1, with 14 bases lining up with TRBD2. Germline CDR1 is SGDLS and CDR2 is YYNGEE. Trimming cost V 4 bases and J 8 bases; bases outside gene matches: 2. The CDR3 loop spans 14 amino acids. CDR3 protein: CASSLTSGGDEQFF. The CDR3 DNA reads as TGTGCCAGCAGCCTGACTAGCGGGGGGGATGAGCAGTTCTTC.

This chain's CDR3 is CASIQSGQGYGYTF. Here the CDR3 DNA reads TGTGCCAGCATCCAGTCGGGACAGGGGTATGGCTACACCTTC. This rearrangement joins TRBV6-5 to TRBJ1-2, with 10 bases fitting TRBD1. Germline values: CDR1 MNHEY, CDR2 SVGAGI. The CDR3 is made up of 14 amino acids. After removal of 7 bases from V and 5 bases from J, the junction contained 7 bases not matched to a gene.